This entry describes one T cell receptor beta chain. Its antigen is still unknown. This sample is part of a study of identical twins. Points from the study as a whole: Potential partial confounding of zero-insertion analyses by invariant MAIT and iNKT cells was noted.

TCRdb analysed the 5' RACE reads with MiXCR anew, one entry per CDR3 protein. The sample lists approximately 890,000 distinct CDR3 sequences; 9% to 15% were seen once. The CDR3 is made up of 15 amino acids. Between the trimmed V and J ends, which lost 6 bases and 3 bases, there was a span of 14 bases. Germline V gene lookup returns CDR1 MDHEN and CDR2 SYDVKM. These data were also filed under a second study, of yellow fever vaccine responses in identical twins.

Sequences were obtained from PBMCs. This receptor was identified in a woman aged 18-29 years in good health. The chain links TRBV28 to TRBJ1-4, with D possibly matching TRBD1 (5 bases). In DNA form, the CDR3 reads TGTGCCAGCAGCACCGGAGGGGTACCTAATGAAAAACTGTTTTTT. Encoded protein: CASSTGGVPNEKLFF. Full variable domain (remainder filled in from reference TRBV28 and TRBJ1-4): DVKVTQSSRYLVKRTGEKVFLECVQDMDHENMFWYRQDPGLGLRLIYFSYDVKMKEKGDIPEGYSVSREKKERFSLILESASTNQTSMYLCASSTGGVPNEKLFFGSGTQLSVL.